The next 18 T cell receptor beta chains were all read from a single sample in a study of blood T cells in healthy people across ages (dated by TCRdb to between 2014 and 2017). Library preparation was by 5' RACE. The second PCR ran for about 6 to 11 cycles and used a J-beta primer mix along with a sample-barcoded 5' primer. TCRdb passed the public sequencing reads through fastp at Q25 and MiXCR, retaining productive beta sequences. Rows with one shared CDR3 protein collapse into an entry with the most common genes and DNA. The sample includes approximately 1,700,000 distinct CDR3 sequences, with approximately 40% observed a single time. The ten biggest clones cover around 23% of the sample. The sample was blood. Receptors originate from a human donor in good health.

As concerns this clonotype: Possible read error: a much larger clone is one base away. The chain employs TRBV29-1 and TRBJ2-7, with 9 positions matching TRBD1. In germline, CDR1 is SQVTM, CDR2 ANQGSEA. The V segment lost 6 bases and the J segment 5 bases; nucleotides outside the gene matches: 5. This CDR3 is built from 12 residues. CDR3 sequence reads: CSVMGQGDEQYF. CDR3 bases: TGCAGCGTCATGGGACAGGGTGACGAGCAGTACTTC.

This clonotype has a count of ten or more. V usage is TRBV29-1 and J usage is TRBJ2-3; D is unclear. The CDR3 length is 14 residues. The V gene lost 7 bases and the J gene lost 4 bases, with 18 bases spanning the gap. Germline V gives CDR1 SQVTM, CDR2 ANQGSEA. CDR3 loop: CSARDARIADTQYF. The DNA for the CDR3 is TGCAGCGCCCGAGACGCACGGATTGCAGATACGCAGTATTTT.

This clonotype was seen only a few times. The CDR3 DNA is TGCAGTGCTAGAGCCCCATCGTACGGGGGCGAGCAGTACTTC. Protein sequence: CSARAPSYGGEQYF. The V and J genes are TRBV20-1 and TRBJ2-1, with D perhaps matching TRBD2 (6 bases). The DNA end favors TRBJ2-7, so the J call may be wrong. This CDR3 comprises 14 residues. Germline V gene lookup returns CDR1 DFQATT and CDR2 SNEGSKA (reference sequence).

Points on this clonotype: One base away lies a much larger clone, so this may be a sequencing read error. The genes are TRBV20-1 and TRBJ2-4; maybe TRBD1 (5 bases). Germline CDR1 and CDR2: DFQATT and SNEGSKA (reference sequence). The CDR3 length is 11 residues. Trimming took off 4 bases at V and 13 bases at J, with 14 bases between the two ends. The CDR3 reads CSATGYNEQYF. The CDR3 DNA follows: TGCAGTGCTACAGGGTACAATGAGCAGTACTTC.

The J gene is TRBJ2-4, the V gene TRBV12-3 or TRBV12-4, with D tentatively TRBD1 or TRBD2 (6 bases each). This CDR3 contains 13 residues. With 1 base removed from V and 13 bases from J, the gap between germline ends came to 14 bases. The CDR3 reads CASSLVAGEEQYF. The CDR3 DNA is TGTGCCAGCAGTTTAGTAGCAGGGGAGGAGCAGTACTTC.

The CDR3 sequence: CSAGTWTDSYGYTF. The DNA for the CDR3 is TGCAGTGCTGGGACCTGGACGGACTCCTATGGCTACACCTTC. The genes are TRBV20-1 and TRBJ1-2; possibly TRBD1 for D (5 bases). V was clipped by 5 bases and J by 4 bases, with 17 bases between them. There are 14 residues in the CDR3. CDR1 and CDR2 (germline): DFQATT, SNEGSKA (reference sequence).

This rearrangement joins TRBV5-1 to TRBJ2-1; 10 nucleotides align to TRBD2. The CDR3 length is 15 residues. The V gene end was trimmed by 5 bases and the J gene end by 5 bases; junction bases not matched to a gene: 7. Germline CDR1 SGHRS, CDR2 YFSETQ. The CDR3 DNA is TGCGCCAGCAGGATAGCGGGGGGACTCAACAATGAGCAGTTCTTC. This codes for CASRIAGGLNNEQFF.

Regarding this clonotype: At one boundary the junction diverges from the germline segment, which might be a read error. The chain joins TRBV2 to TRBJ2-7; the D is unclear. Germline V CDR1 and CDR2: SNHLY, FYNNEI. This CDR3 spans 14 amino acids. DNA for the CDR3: TGTGCCAGCAGGGAAGGGTTCGGTGGCTACGAGCAGTACTTC. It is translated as CASREGFGGYEQYF.

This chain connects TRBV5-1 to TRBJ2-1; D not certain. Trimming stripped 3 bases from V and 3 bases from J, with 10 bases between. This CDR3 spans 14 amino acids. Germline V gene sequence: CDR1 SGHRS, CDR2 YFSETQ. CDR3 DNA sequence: TGCGCCAGCAGCTCCTTTAACAGCTACAATGAGCAGTTCTTC. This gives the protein CASSSFNSYNEQFF.

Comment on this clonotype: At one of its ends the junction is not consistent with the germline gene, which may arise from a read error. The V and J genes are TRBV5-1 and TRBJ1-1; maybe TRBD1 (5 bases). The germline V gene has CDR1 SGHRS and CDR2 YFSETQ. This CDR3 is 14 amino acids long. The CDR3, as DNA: TGCGCCAGCAGCGCGGTCGCAGGGAGCACTGAAGCTTTTTTT. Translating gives CASSAVAGSTEAFF.

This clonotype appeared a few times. Here the CDR3 DNA reads TGTGCCACCTCAGACAGGGGTTACCCCTACGAGCAGTACTTC. Translation gives CATSDRGYPYEQYF. This rearrangement joins TRBV6-5 to TRBJ2-7, with TRBD1 matching 8 bases. J lost 2 bases, V lost 10 bases, and 10 bases had no gene match. Per the germline V gene, CDR1 is MNHEY and CDR2 is SVGAGI. The CDR3 is made up of 14 amino acids.

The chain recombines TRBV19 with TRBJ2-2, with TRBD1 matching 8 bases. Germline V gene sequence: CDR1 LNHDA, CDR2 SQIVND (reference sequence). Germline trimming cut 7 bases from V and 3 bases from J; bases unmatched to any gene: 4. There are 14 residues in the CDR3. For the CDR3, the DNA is TGTGCCAGTATTGACAGGGGCGACACCGGGGAGCTGTTTTTT. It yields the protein CASIDRGDTGELFF. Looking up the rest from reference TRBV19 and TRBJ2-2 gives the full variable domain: DGGITQSPKYLFRKEGQNVTLSCEQNLNHDAMYWYRQDPGQGLRLIYYSQIVNDFQKGDIAEGYSVSREKKESFPLTVTSAQKNPTAFYLCASIDRGDTGELFFGEGSRLTVL.

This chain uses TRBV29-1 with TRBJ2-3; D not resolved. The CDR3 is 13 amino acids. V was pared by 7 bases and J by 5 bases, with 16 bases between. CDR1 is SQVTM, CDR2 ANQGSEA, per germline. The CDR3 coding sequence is TGCAGCGCTTCAGTCGCCGGTGGAGATACGCAGTATTTT. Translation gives CSASVAGGDTQYF.

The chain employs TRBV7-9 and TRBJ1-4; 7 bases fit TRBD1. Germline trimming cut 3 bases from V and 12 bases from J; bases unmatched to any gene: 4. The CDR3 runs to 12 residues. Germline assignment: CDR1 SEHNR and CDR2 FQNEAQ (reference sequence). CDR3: CASSFSGQELFF. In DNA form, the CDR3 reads TGTGCCAGCAGCTTCTCTGGACAGGAACTGTTTTTT.

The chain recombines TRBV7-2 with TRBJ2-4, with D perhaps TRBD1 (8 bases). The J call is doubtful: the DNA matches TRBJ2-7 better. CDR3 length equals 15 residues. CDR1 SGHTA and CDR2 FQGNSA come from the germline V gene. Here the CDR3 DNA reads TGTGCCAGCAGCATCGGACAGGGAGGGGGATACGAGCAGTACTTC. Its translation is CASSIGQGGGYEQYF.

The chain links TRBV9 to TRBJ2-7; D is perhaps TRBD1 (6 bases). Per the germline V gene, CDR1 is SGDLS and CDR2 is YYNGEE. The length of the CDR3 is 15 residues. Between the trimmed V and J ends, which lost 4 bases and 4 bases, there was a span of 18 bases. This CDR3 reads CASSSSGTTSYEQYF. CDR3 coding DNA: TGTGCCAGCAGCTCGTCCGGGACAACCTCTTACGAGCAGTACTTC.

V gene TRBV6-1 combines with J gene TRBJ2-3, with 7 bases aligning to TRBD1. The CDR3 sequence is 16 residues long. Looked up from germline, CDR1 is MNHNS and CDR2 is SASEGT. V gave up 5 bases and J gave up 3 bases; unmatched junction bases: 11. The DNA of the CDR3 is TGTGCCAGCAGTAAACTCAGGGGGAAGAATACAGATACGCAGTATTTT. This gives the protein CASSKLRGKNTDTQYF.

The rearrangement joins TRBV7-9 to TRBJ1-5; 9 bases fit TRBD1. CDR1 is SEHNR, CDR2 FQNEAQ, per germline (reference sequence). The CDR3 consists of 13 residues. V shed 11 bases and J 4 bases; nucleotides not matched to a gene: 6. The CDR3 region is CAVQGANNQPQHF. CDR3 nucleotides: TGTGCCGTACAGGGGGCTAATAATCAGCCCCAGCATTTT.